Here is one T cell receptor (beta chain) with its context. The data were taken from a study of blood T cell repertoires in COVID-19. Study overall: Researchers got acute and convalescent COVID-19 samples from the United States, Italy and Spain.

Per the original methods: Cell counts per sample came from amplifying reference gene primers. Clones were read by immunoSEQ multiplex PCR, and TCRdb kept only the in-frame ones, dropping some. Clone size and the V and J calls come from that table; the DNA yielded D and trimming. The sample records under 50,000 clones, more than 75% being singletons. CDR1 and CDR2 from the germline V gene are LNHDA and SQIVND (reference sequence). Between the trimmed V and J ends, which lost 4 bases and 2 bases, there was a span of 18 bases. CDR3 length: 16 residues. The chain recombines TRBV19 with TRBJ2-7, with D possibly matching TRBD2 (7 bases). This sequence was found in a man aged 65 to 85 with active COVID-19. Sequenced: peripheral blood. This CDR3 is CASSTPGEGVAYEQYF. The DNA for the CDR3 is TGTGCCAGTAGTACCCCCGGGGAGGGGGTCGCCTACGAGCAGTACTTC.